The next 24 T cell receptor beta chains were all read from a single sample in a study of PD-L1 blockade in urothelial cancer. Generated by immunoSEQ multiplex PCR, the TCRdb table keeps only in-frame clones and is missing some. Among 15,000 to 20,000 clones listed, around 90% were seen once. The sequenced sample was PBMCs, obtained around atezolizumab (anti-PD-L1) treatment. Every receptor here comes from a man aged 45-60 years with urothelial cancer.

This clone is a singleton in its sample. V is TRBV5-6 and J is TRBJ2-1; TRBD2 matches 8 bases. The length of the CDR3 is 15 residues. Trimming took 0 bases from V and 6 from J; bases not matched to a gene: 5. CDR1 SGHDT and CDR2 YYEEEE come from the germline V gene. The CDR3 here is CASSLELAGLNEQFF. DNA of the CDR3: TGTGCCAGCAGCTTGGAGCTAGCGGGCCTCAATGAGCAGTTCTTC. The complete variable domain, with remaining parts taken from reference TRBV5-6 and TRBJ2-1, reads DAGVTQSPTHLIKTRGQQVTLRCSPKSGHDTVSWYQQALGQGPQFIFQYYEEEERQRGNFPDRFSGHQFPNYSSELNVNALLLGDSALYLCASSLELAGLNEQFFGPGTRLTVL.

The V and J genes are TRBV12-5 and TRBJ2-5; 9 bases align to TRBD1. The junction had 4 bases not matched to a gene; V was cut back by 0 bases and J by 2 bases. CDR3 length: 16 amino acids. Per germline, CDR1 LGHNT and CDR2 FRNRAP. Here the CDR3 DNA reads TGTGCTAGTGGTTTGGTACGGGGACAGGGTCAAGAGACCCAGTACTTC. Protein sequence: CASGLVRGQGQETQYF.

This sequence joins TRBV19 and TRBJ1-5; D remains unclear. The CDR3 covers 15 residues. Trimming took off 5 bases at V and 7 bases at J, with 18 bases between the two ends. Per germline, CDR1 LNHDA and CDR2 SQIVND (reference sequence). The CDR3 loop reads CASSRTLGGEQPQHF. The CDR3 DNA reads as TGTGCCAGTAGTCGAACGTTGGGAGGCGAGCAGCCCCAGCATTTT.

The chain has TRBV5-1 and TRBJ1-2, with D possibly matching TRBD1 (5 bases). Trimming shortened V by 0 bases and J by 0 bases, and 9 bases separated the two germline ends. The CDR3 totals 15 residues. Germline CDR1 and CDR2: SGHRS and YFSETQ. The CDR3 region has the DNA TGCGCCAGCAGCTTGGTGGCAGGGACTAACTATGGCTACACCTTC. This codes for CASSLVAGTNYGYTF.

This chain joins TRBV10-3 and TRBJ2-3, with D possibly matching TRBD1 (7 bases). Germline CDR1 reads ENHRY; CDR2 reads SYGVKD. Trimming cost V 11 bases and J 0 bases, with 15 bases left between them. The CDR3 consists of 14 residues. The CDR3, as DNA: TGTGCCGTCCGGGGGACAGCTAGCACAGATACGCAGTATTTT. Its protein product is CAVRGTASTDTQYF.

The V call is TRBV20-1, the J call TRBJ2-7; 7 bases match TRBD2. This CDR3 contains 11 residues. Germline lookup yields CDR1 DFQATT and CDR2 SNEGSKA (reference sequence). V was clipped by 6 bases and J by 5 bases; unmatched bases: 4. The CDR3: CSAPRGDEQYF. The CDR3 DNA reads TGCAGTGCCCCCCGGGGGGACGAGCAGTACTTC.

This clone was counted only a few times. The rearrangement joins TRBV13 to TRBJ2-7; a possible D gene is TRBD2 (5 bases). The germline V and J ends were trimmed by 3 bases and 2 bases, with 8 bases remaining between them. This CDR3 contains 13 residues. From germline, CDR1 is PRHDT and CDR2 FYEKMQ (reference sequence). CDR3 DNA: TGTGCCAGCAGCTTTGGAGGAACCTACGAGCAGTACTTC. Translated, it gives CASSFGGTYEQYF.

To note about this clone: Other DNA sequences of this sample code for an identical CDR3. CDR3 DNA: TGTGCCAGCAGTCTCCCCTACACCGGGGAGCTGTTTTTT. The encoded protein is CASSLPYTGELFF. The rearrangement uses TRBV27 and TRBJ2-2; no firm D call. With 5 bases removed from V and 3 bases from J, the gap between germline ends came to 7 bases. CDR1 and CDR2 (germline): MNHEY, SMNVEV (reference sequence). The CDR3 extends over 13 amino acids.

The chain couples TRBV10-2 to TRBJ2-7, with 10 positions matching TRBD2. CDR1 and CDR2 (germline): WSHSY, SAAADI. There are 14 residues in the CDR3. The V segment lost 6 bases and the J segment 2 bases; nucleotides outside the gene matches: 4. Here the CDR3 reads CASRPSGGPYEQYF. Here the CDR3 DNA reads TGCGCCAGCAGACCTAGCGGGGGCCCCTACGAGCAGTACTTC.

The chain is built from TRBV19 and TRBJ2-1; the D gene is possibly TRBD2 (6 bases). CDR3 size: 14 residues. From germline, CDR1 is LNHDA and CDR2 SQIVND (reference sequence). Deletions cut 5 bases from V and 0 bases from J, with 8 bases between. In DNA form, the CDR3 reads TGTGCCAGTAGTGGGGGGAGCTCCTACAATGAGCAGTTCTTC. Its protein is CASSGGSSYNEQFF. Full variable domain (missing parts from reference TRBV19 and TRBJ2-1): DGGITQSPKYLFRKEGQNVTLSCEQNLNHDAMYWYRQDPGQGLRLIYYSQIVNDFQKGDIAEGYSVSREKKESFPLTVTSAQKNPTAFYLCASSGGSSYNEQFFGPGTRLTVL.

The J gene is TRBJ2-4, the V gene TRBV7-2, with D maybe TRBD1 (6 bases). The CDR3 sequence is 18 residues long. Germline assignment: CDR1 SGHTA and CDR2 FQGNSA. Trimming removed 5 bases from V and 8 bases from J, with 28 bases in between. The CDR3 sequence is CASSPRVHAPPGVDIQYF. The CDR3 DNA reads TGTGCCAGCAGCCCCCGGGTCCACGCACCCCCAGGGGTGGACATTCAGTACTTC.

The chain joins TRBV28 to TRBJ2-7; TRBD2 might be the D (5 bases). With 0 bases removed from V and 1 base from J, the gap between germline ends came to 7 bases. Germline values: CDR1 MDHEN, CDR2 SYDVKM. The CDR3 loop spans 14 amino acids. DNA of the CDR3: TGTGCCAGCAGTTTATGGGGAGAATCCTACGAGCAGTACTTC. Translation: CASSLWGESYEQYF.

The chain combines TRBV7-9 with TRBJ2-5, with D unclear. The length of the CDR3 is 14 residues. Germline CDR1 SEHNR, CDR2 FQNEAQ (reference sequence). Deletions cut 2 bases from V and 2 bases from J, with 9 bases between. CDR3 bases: TGTGCCAGCAGCTTAATTTCAGAACAAGAGACCCAGTACTTC. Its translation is CASSLISEQETQYF.

The CDR3 spells CASSPLAGDRVRETQYF. The CDR3 nucleotides are TGTGCCAGCAGTCCGCTGGCGGGGGACCGCGTCAGGGAGACCCAGTACTTC. The chain links TRBV27 to TRBJ2-5, with 7 bases that match TRBD2. CDR1 is MNHEY and CDR2 is SMNVEV in the germline V gene (reference sequence). The V gene end was trimmed by 5 bases and the J gene end by 5 bases; junction bases not matched to a gene: 17. The CDR3 is made up of 17 amino acids.

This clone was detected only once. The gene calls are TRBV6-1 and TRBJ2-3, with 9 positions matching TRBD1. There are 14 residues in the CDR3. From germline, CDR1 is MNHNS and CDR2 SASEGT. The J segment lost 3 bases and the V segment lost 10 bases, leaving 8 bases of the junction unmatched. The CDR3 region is CAIQRDRETDTQYF. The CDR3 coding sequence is TGTGCCATTCAAAGGGACAGGGAAACAGATACGCAGTATTTT.

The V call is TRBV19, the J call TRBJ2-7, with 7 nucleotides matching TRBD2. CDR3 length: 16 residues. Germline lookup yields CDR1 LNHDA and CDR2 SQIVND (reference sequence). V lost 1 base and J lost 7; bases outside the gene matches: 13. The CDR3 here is CASSIGGRGGSGEQYF. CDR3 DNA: TGTGCCAGTAGTATAGGGGGCCGGGGCGGGAGTGGTGAGCAGTACTTC. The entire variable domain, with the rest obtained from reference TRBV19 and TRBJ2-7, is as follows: DGGITQSPKYLFRKEGQNVTLSCEQNLNHDAMYWYRQDPGQGLRLIYYSQIVNDFQKGDIAEGYSVSREKKESFPLTVTSAQKNPTAFYLCASSIGGRGGSGEQYFGPGTRLTVT.

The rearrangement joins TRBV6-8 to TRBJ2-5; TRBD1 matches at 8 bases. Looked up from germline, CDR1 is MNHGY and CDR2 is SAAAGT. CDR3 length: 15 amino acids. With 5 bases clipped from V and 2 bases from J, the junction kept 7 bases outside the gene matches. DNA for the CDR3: TGTGCCAGCAGTAATAAGACAGGGGCGCAAGAGACCCAGTACTTC. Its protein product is CASSNKTGAQETQYF.

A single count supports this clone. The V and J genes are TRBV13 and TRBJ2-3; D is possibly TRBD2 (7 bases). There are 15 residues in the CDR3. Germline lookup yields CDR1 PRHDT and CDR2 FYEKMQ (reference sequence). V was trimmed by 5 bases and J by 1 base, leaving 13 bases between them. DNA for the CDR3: TGTGCCAGCAGCCACGAGGGGGGGGGCACAGATACGCAGTATTTT. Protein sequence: CASSHEGGGTDTQYF.

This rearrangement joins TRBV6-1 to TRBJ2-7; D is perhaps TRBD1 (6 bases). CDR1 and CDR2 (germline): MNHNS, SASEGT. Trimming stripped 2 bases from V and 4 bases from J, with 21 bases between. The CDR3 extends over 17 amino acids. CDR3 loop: CASSEYQGPEAPYEQYF. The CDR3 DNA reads TGTGCCAGCAGTGAATATCAGGGGCCAGAGGCGCCATACGAGCAGTACTTC.

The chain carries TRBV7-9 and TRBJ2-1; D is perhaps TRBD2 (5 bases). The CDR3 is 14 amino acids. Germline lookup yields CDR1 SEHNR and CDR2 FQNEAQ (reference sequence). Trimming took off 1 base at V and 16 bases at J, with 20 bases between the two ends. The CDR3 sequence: CASSLDSPGYAPFF. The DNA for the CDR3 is TGTGCCAGCAGCTTAGATTCACCGGGATATGCTCCATTCTTC.

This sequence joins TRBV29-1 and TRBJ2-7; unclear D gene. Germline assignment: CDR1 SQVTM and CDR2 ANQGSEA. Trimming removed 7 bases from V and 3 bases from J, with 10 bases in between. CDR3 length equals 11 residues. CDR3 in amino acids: CSGGSFYEQYF. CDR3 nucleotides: TGCAGCGGCGGCAGTTTCTACGAGCAGTACTTC.

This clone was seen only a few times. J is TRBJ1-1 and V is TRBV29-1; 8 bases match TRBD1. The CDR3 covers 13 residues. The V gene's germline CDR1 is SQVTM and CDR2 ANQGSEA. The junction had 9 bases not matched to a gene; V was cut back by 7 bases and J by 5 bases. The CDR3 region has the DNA TGCAGCGCCACGACAGGGGTGGTGACTGAAGCTTTCTTT. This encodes CSATTGVVTEAFF. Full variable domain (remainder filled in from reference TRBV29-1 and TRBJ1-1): SAVISQKPSRDICQRGTSLTIQCQVDSQVTMMFWYRQQPGQSLTLIATANQGSEATYESGFVIDKFPISRPNLTFSTLTVSNMSPEDSSIYLCSATTGVVTEAFFGQGTRLTVV.

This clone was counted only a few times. CDR3: CASSYKQGNAVYEQYF. The DNA for the CDR3 is TGTGCCAGCAGTTACAAACAGGGGAATGCTGTCTACGAGCAGTACTTC. The J gene is TRBJ2-7, the V gene TRBV6-5; 7 bases align to TRBD1. The length of the CDR3 is 16 residues. With V trimmed by 2 bases and J by 3 bases, 10 bases remained unmatched. Germline V gene data show CDR1 as MNHEY and CDR2 as SVGAGI.

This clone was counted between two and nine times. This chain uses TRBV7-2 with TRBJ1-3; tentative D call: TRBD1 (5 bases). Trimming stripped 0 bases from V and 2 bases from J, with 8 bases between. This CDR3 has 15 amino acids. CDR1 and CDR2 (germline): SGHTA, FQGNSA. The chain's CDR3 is CASSLALGAGNTIYF. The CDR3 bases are TGTGCCAGCAGCTTAGCGCTAGGGGCTGGAAACACCATATATTTT.